The present T cell receptor (beta chain) was sequenced within a study of T-cell reconstitution after alpha-beta-depleted transplantation in children. Notes on the study in general: Newly made T cells mostly supplied T-cell counts and diversity one year after transplant. Surviving recipient T cells and thymic progenitors accounted for the high day-60 TCRbeta diversity observed in some patients. Several hundred expanded graft clones reportedly gave rise to the alpha-beta T cells present about two months after transplant.

Trimming shortened V by 8 bases and J by 3 bases, and 16 bases separated the two germline ends. The CDR3 is 14 residues long. The V gene's germline CDR1 is GTSNPN and CDR2 SVGIG (reference sequence). Researchers prepared the TCRbeta library using unique molecular identifiers, the study reports. A single record per CDR3 protein comes from TCRdb applying MiXCR to the PCR reads. The data show hundreds of thousands of distinct CDR3 sequences, about an eighth seen once. Regarding this clonotype: Antigen specificity is unknown.

V usage is TRBV30 and J usage is TRBJ2-2; D gene unclear. This clonotype was obtained from a girl aged 2-10 years with congenital amegakaryocytic thrombocytopenia, due to receive a stem cell transplant. The sample consisted of PBMCs, taken before TCRalphabeta/CD19-depleted stem cell transplant. For the CDR3, the DNA is TGTGCCGGGTACATCAACGAGTACACCGGGGAGCTGTTTTTT. It is translated as CAGYINEYTGELFF.